This T cell receptor (beta chain) was recovered during a study of T cells after yellow fever vaccination. General study findings and limits: Reappearing after the booster were most of the clones from primary vaccination (around 95% CD4, 88% CD8). A small proportion of clonotypes was detected in both the CD4 and CD8 compartments.

The authors made TCR cDNA by 5'RACE template switching, adding a universal primer site and UMIs. TCRdb passed the 5' RACE reads through MiXCR, listing each CDR3 protein once. The sample includes roughly 94,000 distinct CDR3 sequences, roughly 10% of them seen just once. In its sample, this clonotype was seen many times. The CDR3 sequence is 14 residues long. V lost 3 bases to trimming and J lost 9 bases, with 12 bases between them. Per germline, CDR1 SEHNR and CDR2 FQNEAQ (reference sequence). V and J are TRBV7-9 and TRBJ1-6; D is uncertain. Specimen: CD8+ T cells not binding an NS4B(214-222) dextramer, sorted from PBMCs, collected roughly 15 days after the first yellow fever vaccination. This receptor was taken from a young man who received the YFV17D yellow fever vaccine. The CDR3 bases are TGTGCCAGCAGCTTGGGTCGGTCTAGTTCACCCCTCCACTTT. Protein product: CASSLGRSSSPLHF.